These 32 T cell receptor beta chains originate from one sample sequenced in a study of response to subunit inactivated influenza vaccine. TCRdb called the RT-PCR reads again in MiXCR, with one record for every CDR3 protein. The table records under 550,000 distinct CDR3 sequences, approximately 7.3% of them present only once. Sequences were derived from PBMCs from blood, sampled about 24 months after vaccination. The receptors come from a man between 50 and 69 years old who received an inactivated influenza vaccine.

The J gene is TRBJ1-4, the V gene TRBV28; 7 bases are shared with TRBD1. Germline V gene sequence: CDR1 MDHEN, CDR2 SYDVKM. V shed 5 bases, J shed 10 bases, and the junction held 13 bases outside the gene matches. The CDR3 has 15 amino acids. CDR3 bases: TGTGCCAGCAGTCTCCGAGGGGGCCTTATAGGAAAACTGTTTTTT. Translation: CASSLRGGLIGKLFF.

Of note for this clonotype: This may come from a read error, since a much larger clone is one base off. The chain is built from TRBV4-3 and TRBJ2-3, with unresolved D. V was shortened by 5 bases and J by 6 bases, with 9 bases between the two germline ends. Germline V gives CDR1 LGHNA, CDR2 YSLEER. The CDR3 consists of 12 residues. The CDR3 nucleotides are TGCGCCAGCAGCAGGGTCCCCGATACGCAGTATTTT. Encoded protein: CASSRVPDTQYF.

This sequence joins TRBV7-2 and TRBJ1-1; D is perhaps TRBD1 (5 bases). V lost 5 bases and J 1 base, leaving 14 bases between the germline ends. This CDR3 is built from 15 residues. Per the germline V gene, CDR1 is SGHTA and CDR2 is FQGNSA. CDR3 amino acids: CASSPRDAANTEAFF. As DNA, the CDR3 is TGTGCCAGCAGCCCCCGGGACGCTGCGAACACTGAAGCTTTCTTT.

This chain joins TRBV20-1 and TRBJ2-1; possible D gene TRBD2, 5 bases. Trimming pared 1 base from V and 12 bases from J, leaving 16 bases between. This CDR3 is 13 amino acids long. Per the germline V gene, CDR1 is DFQATT and CDR2 is SNEGSKA (reference sequence). CDR3 in amino acids: CSARGTRAEGQFF. As DNA, the CDR3 is TGCAGTGCTAGAGGTACCCGGGCAGAGGGGCAGTTCTTC.

This clonotype was seen a handful of times. V gene TRBV9 combines with J gene TRBJ1-5; 11 bases agree with TRBD1. Germline CDR1 SGDLS, CDR2 YYNGEE. V was clipped by 4 bases and J by 7 bases; unmatched bases: 7. The CDR3 length is 15 residues. CDR3 residues: CASSTSGQGDQPQHF. The DNA of the CDR3 is TGTGCCAGCAGCACGTCGGGACAGGGGGACCAGCCCCAGCATTTT.

This clonotype appeared a few times. The chain uses TRBV6-2 or TRBV6-3 and TRBJ2-3; 10 nucleotides agree with TRBD1. This CDR3 has 16 amino acids. Unmatched junction bases numbered 5, after V lost 5 bases and J lost 0 bases. Germline values: CDR1 MNHEY, CDR2 SVGEGT. CDR3 sequence: CASSPPGQGSTDTQYF. The CDR3 DNA sequence: TGTGCCAGCAGTCCTCCGGGACAGGGGAGCACAGATACGCAGTATTTT.

This clonotype occurred a few times. CDR3 DNA sequence: TGTGCCAGCAGTTTTGGGCAGCCCTACGAGCAGTACTTC. This codes for CASSFGQPYEQYF. The chain has TRBV12-3 or TRBV12-4 and TRBJ2-7; D not resolved. V was clipped by 3 bases and J by 2 bases, with 8 bases between them. This CDR3 region has 13 residues.

This clonotype was picked up a small number of times. J is TRBJ2-3 and V is TRBV4-3; TRBD2 aligns across 7 bases. This CDR3 has 18 amino acids. V lost 0 bases, J lost 6 bases, and 15 bases stayed unmatched. Per the germline V gene, CDR1 is LGHNA and CDR2 is YSLEER. DNA of the CDR3: TGCGCCAGCAGCCAAGATACTGAGGGACGGGGGGAAATGGATACGCAGTATTTT. Protein: CASSQDTEGRGEMDTQYF.

The J gene is TRBJ1-3, the V gene TRBV5-1; D is ambiguous. This CDR3 spans 14 amino acids. Trimming removed 4 bases at V and 2 bases at J, with 10 bases between. Germline values: CDR1 SGHRS, CDR2 YFSETQ. CDR3 coding DNA: TGCGCCAGCAGCACTACCGGCCCTGGAAACACCATATATTTT. The encoded protein is CASSTTGPGNTIYF.

This chain links TRBV25-1 with TRBJ1-4; a weak D match, TRBD1 (5 bases). Germline CDR1 and CDR2: MGHDK and SYGVNS. This CDR3 is 12 amino acids long. Trimming removed 6 bases at V and 7 bases at J, with 9 bases between. The CDR3 DNA is TGTGCCAGCAGCAGTGGGGGTGAAAAACTGTTTTTT. It specifies CASSSGGEKLFF.

The chain combines TRBV6-5 with TRBJ1-5, with D perhaps TRBD1 (6 bases). Germline V gives CDR1 MNHEY, CDR2 SVGAGI. The V end was cut by 2 bases, the J end by 4 bases, with 12 bases between. The CDR3 is made up of 15 amino acids. In nucleotides, the CDR3 is TGTGCCAGCAGTTACGGAGGGGGTCTAAATCAGCCCCAGCATTTT. This encodes CASSYGGGLNQPQHF.

The chain combines TRBV5-4 with TRBJ2-1, with D maybe TRBD1 (5 bases). Germline V gene data show CDR1 as SGHNT and CDR2 as YYREEE (reference sequence). Trimming shortened V by 7 bases and J by 9 bases, and 14 bases separated the two germline ends. The CDR3 runs 12 residues. The chain's CDR3 is CASGAEIGEQFF. The CDR3 DNA follows: TGTGCCAGCGGGGCTGAGATAGGTGAGCAGTTCTTC. Together with reference TRBV5-4 and TRBJ2-1, the CDR3 gives the full variable domain: ETGVTQSPTHLIKTRGQQVTLRCSSQSGHNTVSWYQQALGQGPQFIFQYYREEENGRGNFPPRFSGLQFPNYSSELNVNALELDDSALYLCASGAEIGEQFFGPGTRLTVL.

This clonotype appeared many times. The chain uses TRBV20-1 and TRBJ1-2; D is possibly TRBD1 (5 bases). CDR1 DFQATT and CDR2 SNEGSKA come from the germline V gene (reference sequence). This CDR3 comprises 14 residues. Trimming removed 4 bases from V and 1 base from J, with 13 bases in between. This CDR3 is CSATGTVDNYGYTF. In DNA, the CDR3 is TGCAGTGCTACCGGGACCGTGGATAACTATGGCTACACCTTC.

This clonotype has ten or more counts. V usage is TRBV29-1 and J usage is TRBJ2-1, with 16 bases matching TRBD2. The junction had 4 bases not matched to a gene; V was cut back by 7 bases and J by 4 bases. The germline V gene encodes CDR1 SQVTM and CDR2 ANQGSEA. This CDR3 has 15 amino acids. CDR3 nucleotides: TGCAGCGATACGGGACTAGCGGGAGGGTACAATGAGCAGTTCTTC. Its protein is CSDTGLAGGYNEQFF.

This clonotype showed up many times. The genes are TRBV20-1 and TRBJ1-4, with D possibly TRBD1 on 5 matching bases. Germline CDR1 reads DFQATT; CDR2 reads SNEGSKA (reference sequence). V was pared by 5 bases and J by 0 bases, with 13 bases between. This CDR3 is built from 15 residues. CDR3 coding DNA: TGCAGTGCTTCGAGGGGAGCGGCAACTAATGAAAAACTGTTTTTT. Its protein product is CSASRGAATNEKLFF.

There are a few counts of this clonotype. The chain uses TRBV12-3 or TRBV12-4 and TRBJ2-1; 9 nucleotides line up with TRBD2. After removal of 6 bases from V and 5 bases from J, the junction contained 8 bases not matched to a gene. The CDR3 is made up of 15 amino acids. The CDR3 region has the DNA TGTGCCAGCAGCATGACTAGCGGATATGACAATGAGCAGTTCTTC. Residues: CASSMTSGYDNEQFF.

This clonotype appeared many times. The chain is built from TRBV25-1 and TRBJ2-2; TRBD2 might be the D (5 bases). This CDR3 has 13 amino acids. The V end was cut by 7 bases, the J end by 2 bases, with 8 bases between. Germline V gene data show CDR1 as MGHDK and CDR2 as SYGVNS. CDR3 loop: CASTRGNTGELFF. DNA for the CDR3: TGTGCCAGCACACGGGGAAACACCGGGGAGCTGTTTTTT. Drawing the rest from reference TRBV25-1 and TRBJ2-2, the complete variable domain is EADIYQTPRYLVIGTGKKITLECSQTMGHDKMYWYQQDPGMELHLIHYSYGVNSTEKGDLSSESTVSRIRTEHFPLTLESARPSHTSQYLCASTRGNTGELFFGEGSRLTVL.

Notes on this clonotype: One end of the junction fails to match germline, which may point to a read error. The rearrangement links TRBV5-1 to TRBJ1-1, with D perhaps matching TRBD1 (5 bases). The length of the CDR3 is 16 residues. Germline V gene lookup returns CDR1 SGHRS and CDR2 YFSETQ. The CDR3 loop is CASSLGLKTANTEASF. The DNA for the CDR3 is TGCGCCAGCAGCTTGGGGCTGAAGACAGCGAACACTGAGGCTTCCTTT.

This clonotype was detected ten times or more. The chain is built from TRBV5-1 and TRBJ2-6; D gene uncertain. CDR1 and CDR2 (germline): SGHRS, YFSETQ. The CDR3 covers 15 residues. Between the trimmed V and J ends, which lost 4 bases and 4 bases, there was a span of 12 bases. Here the CDR3 reads CASSPQVNGANVLTF. Here the CDR3 DNA reads TGCGCCAGCAGCCCTCAGGTGAACGGGGCCAACGTCCTGACTTTC.

The chain is built from TRBV6-2 or TRBV6-3 and TRBJ2-3, with D hard to call. Germline V gene lookup returns CDR1 MNHEY and CDR2 SVGEGT. CDR3 length: 13 amino acids. The germline V and J ends were trimmed by 2 bases and 6 bases, with 9 bases remaining between them. CDR3 residues: CASSYKSLDTQYF. DNA of the CDR3: TGTGCCAGCAGTTACAAGAGCCTCGATACGCAGTATTTT.

The V gene is TRBV5-1, the J gene TRBJ1-3; D uncertain. This CDR3 contains 16 residues. Trimming took off 2 bases at V and 6 bases at J, with 18 bases between the two ends. Germline V gene lookup returns CDR1 SGHRS and CDR2 YFSETQ. CDR3 sequence: CASSFGGPRSLNTIYF. The DNA of the CDR3 is TGCGCCAGCAGCTTTGGAGGCCCTCGCTCCCTAAACACCATATATTTT.

This clonotype was recorded a few times. This sequence joins TRBV6-5 and TRBJ2-3, with D possibly being TRBD1 or TRBD2 (6 bases each). V was pared by 0 bases and J by 6 bases, with 13 bases between. Germline V lookup: CDR1 MNHEY, CDR2 SVGAGI. CDR3 length: 15 amino acids. CDR3 loop: CASSYSGGSADTQYF. The CDR3 nucleotides are TGTGCCAGCAGTTACTCAGGGGGGTCGGCCGATACGCAGTATTTT.

In this sample, this clonotype turned up many times. The chain joins TRBV24-1 to TRBJ2-1; 9 positions match TRBD1. Germline CDR1 reads KGHDR; CDR2 reads SFDVKD. CDR3 length: 14 amino acids. Trimming cost V 3 bases and J 8 bases; bases outside gene matches: 4. The CDR3 DNA sequence: TGTGCCACCAGTGATCCAACAGGGGGCTATGAGCAGTTCTTC. Translation gives CATSDPTGGYEQFF.

Ten or more counts support this clonotype. J is TRBJ1-5 and V is TRBV12-3 or TRBV12-4; possible D gene TRBD1, 5 bases. V shed 6 bases and J shed 9 bases, with 12 bases lying between them. This CDR3 spans 12 amino acids. CDR3 in DNA: TGTGCCAGCAGCCTGGGGCCGCGGCCCCAGCATTTT. It encodes CASSLGPRPQHF.

Many counts were recorded for this clonotype. The chain carries TRBV28 and TRBJ2-3; the D is unclear. The CDR3 has 17 residues. CDR1 is MDHEN and CDR2 is SYDVKM in the germline V gene. Trimming stripped 3 bases from V and 0 bases from J, with 16 bases between. In DNA form, the CDR3 reads TGTGCCAGCAGTTTTCCCCAGACATTATCTAGCACAGATACGCAGTATTTT. Encoded protein: CASSFPQTLSSTDTQYF.

This clonotype has ten or more counts. The chain uses TRBV6-6 and TRBJ2-3; D unclear. Germline CDR1 MNHNY, CDR2 SVGAGI (reference sequence). Trimming took 2 bases from V and 2 from J, leaving 5 bases between them. The CDR3 extends over 13 amino acids. CDR3 in amino acids: CASSYPATDTQYF. In nucleotides, the CDR3 is TGTGCCAGCAGTTACCCTGCCACAGATACGCAGTATTTT.

V usage is TRBV7-2 and J usage is TRBJ2-2, with D unclear. The CDR3 covers 14 residues. Trimming took 0 bases from V and 2 from J, leaving 4 bases between them. From germline, CDR1 is SGHTA and CDR2 FQGNSA. As DNA, the CDR3 is TGTGCCAGCAGCTTAGCTATTAACACCGGGGAGCTGTTTTTT. Its translation: CASSLAINTGELFF. Supplemented by reference TRBV7-2 and TRBJ2-2, the full variable domain reads GAGVSQSPSNKVTEKGKDVELRCDPISGHTALYWYRQSLGQGLEFLIYFQGNSAPDKSGLPSDRFSAERTGGSVSTLTIQRTQQEDSAVYLCASSLAINTGELFFGEGSRLTVL.

This clonotype has a count of ten or more. This chain joins TRBV20-1 and TRBJ1-5; D unclear. Per the germline V gene, CDR1 is DFQATT and CDR2 is SNEGSKA (reference sequence). Trimming shortened V by 1 base and J by 5 bases, and 12 bases separated the two germline ends. The CDR3 length is 14 residues. The chain's CDR3 is CSARGPAPYQPQHF. CDR3 sequence (DNA): TGCAGTGCTAGAGGGCCTGCGCCCTATCAGCCCCAGCATTTT.

This clonotype has ten or more counts. The genes are TRBV11-2 and TRBJ2-2, with 7 bases fitting TRBD2. With 0 bases clipped from V and 4 bases from J, the junction kept 5 bases outside the gene matches. Germline V gene sequence: CDR1 SGHAT, CDR2 FQNNGV. The CDR3 is 16 residues long. CDR3 in DNA: TGTGCCAGCAGCTTAGATTTGCGGGAGTTCACCGGGGAGCTGTTTTTT. Protein product: CASSLDLREFTGELFF.

This clonotype turned up a few times. CDR3 protein: CATSMGRADTQYF. The CDR3, as DNA: TGTGCCACCAGCATGGGGCGCGCAGATACGCAGTATTTT. The chain is built from TRBV15 and TRBJ2-3; D possibly corresponds to TRBD1 (5 bases). V gave up 4 bases and J gave up 4 bases, with 9 bases separating them. The CDR3 has 13 residues. Germline V gene sequence: CDR1 LNHNV, CDR2 YYDKDF (reference sequence). Complete variable domain (other parts from reference TRBV15 and TRBJ2-3): DAMVIQNPRYQVTQFGKPVTLSCSQTLNHNVMYWYQQKSSQAPKLLFHYYDKDFNNEADTPDNFQSRRPNTSFCFLDIRSPGLGDTAMYLCATSMGRADTQYFGPGTRLTVL.

The chain carries TRBV30 and TRBJ2-5, with a possible D match to TRBD1 (6 bases). Germline V gene data show CDR1 as GTSNPN and CDR2 as SVGIG (reference sequence). Trimming removed 4 bases at V and 7 bases at J, with 19 bases between. This CDR3 is built from 14 residues. This CDR3 is CAWMGPTGIGTQYF. The CDR3 nucleotides read TGTGCCTGGATGGGACCAACAGGGATAGGGACCCAGTACTTC.

This clonotype was observed many times. This chain uses TRBV4-3 with TRBJ2-2; 12 bases line up with TRBD1. With V trimmed by 5 bases and J by 0 bases, 7 bases remained unmatched. The germline V gene has CDR1 LGHNA and CDR2 YSLEER. CDR3 length equals 18 residues. CDR3 in amino acids: CASSSWDRGLANTGELFF. The CDR3 nucleotides are TGCGCCAGCAGCTCATGGGACAGGGGGCTCGCGAACACCGGGGAGCTGTTTTTT.